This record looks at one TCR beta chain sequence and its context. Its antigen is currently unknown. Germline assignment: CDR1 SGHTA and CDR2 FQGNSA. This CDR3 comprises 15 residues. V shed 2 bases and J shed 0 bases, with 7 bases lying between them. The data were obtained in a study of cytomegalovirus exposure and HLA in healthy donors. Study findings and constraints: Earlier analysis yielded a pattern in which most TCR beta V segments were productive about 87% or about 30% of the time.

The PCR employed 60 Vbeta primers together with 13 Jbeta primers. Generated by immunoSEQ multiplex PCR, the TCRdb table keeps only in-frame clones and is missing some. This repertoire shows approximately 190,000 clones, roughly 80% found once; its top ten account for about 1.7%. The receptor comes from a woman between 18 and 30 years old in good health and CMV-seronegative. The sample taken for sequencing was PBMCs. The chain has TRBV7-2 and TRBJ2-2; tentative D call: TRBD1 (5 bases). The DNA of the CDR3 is TGTGCCAGCAGCTTATACAGGTCGAACACCGGGGAGCTGTTTTTT. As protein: CASSLYRSNTGELFF.